Shown below are 4 T cell receptor beta chains from a single sample sequenced in a study of T cells in Graves' hyperthyroidism and ophthalmopathy. TCR beta CDR3 sequences were amplified from RNA transcripts. The study used the HTBI primer set for a first-round RT-PCR of the TCR CDR3. Each CDR3 protein is one row after TCRdb ran MiXCR on the multiplex PCR reads. The table has 650,000 to 800,000 distinct CDR3 sequences, 45% seen once. Specimen: peripheral blood or thyroid tissue (not recorded which). These receptors came from an adult man with Graves' disease, either hyperthyroidism or ophthalmopathy (not recorded which).

This chain connects TRBV7-6 to TRBJ2-5, with D maybe TRBD1 (5 bases). This CDR3 has 15 residues. The V end lost 1 base, the J end lost 5 bases, and 14 bases lay between the germline ends. The germline gives CDR1 SGHVS, CDR2 FNYEAQ. The DNA of the CDR3 is TGTGCCAGCAGCTTAGGGCAGGGATGGCCGGAGACCCAGTACTTC. Protein: CASSLGQGWPETQYF.

Turning to this clonotype: This may be a read error, as it is one base from a much larger clone. The rearrangement uses TRBV10-3 and TRBJ1-4, with no clear D. This CDR3 is 12 amino acids long. The V gene lost 6 bases and the J gene lost 8 bases, with 10 bases spanning the gap. Germline-derived CDR1 and CDR2 are ENHRY and SYGVKD. This CDR3 reads CAISLLVEKLFF. The CDR3 DNA reads as TGTGCCATCAGCTTGCTAGTCGAAAAACTGTTTTTT.

The chain is built from TRBV6-1 and TRBJ1-6; D is undetermined. V shed 4 bases and J shed 7 bases, with 11 bases lying between them. Germline lookup yields CDR1 MNHNS and CDR2 SASEGT. The CDR3 runs to 14 residues. For the CDR3, the DNA is TGTGCCAGCAGTGGGGCCCCCGGGAATTCACCCCTCCACTTT. Its protein is CASSGAPGNSPLHF.

This rearrangement joins TRBV5-1 to TRBJ2-2; 9 positions match TRBD2. The junction had 5 bases not matched to a gene; V was cut back by 1 base and J by 4 bases. Germline CDR1 and CDR2: SGHRS and YFSETQ. CDR3 length equals 16 residues. The CDR3 nucleotides read TGCGCCAGCAGCTTGCCTAGCGGGATTGGCACCGGGGAGCTGTTTTTT. Amino acid sequence: CASSLPSGIGTGELFF.